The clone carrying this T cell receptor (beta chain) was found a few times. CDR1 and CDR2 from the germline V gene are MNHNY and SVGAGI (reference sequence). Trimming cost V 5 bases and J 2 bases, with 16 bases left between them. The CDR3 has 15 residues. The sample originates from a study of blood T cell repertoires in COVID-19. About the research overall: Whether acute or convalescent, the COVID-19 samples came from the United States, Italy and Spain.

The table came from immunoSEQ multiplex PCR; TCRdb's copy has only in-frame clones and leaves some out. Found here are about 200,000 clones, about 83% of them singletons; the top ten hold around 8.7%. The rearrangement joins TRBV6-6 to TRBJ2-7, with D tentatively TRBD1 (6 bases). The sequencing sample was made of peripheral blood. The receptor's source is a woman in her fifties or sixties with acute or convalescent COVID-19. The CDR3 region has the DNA TGTGCCAGCAGTCCCGGCAGGGGATTCACCTACGAGCAGTACTTC. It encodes CASSPGRGFTYEQYF.